This note documents a single T cell receptor beta chain sequence. The data are from a study of blood T cell repertoires in COVID-19. As for the study in general: Donors in the United States, Italy and Spain gave samples during acute or convalescent COVID-19. PBMCs, B-cell-depleted T cells, or T cells provided the cDNA or gDNA that made up the material.

As handled by the study authors: By means of reference gene primer amplification, nucleated cell counts were estimated. The method was immunoSEQ multiplex PCR; TCRdb's version includes in-frame clones alone and lacks a portion of them. The V and J calls and clone size are taken from that table; D and trimming were inferred from the DNA. Among 80,000 or so clones listed, over 70% were seen once. This TCR was recovered from a human donor in a cohort sampled during active COVID-19. The sample taken for sequencing was peripheral blood.

The CDR3 region has the DNA TGTGCCAGCAGCGAACCGGGACAGGGTAATGAAAAACTGTTTTTT. Translating gives CASSEPGQGNEKLFF. The chain combines TRBV5-6 with TRBJ1-4; 9 nucleotides agree with TRBD1. This CDR3 has 15 amino acids. CDR1 SGHDT and CDR2 YYEEEE come from the germline V gene. Losses at the gene ends were 4 bases for V and 4 bases for J; bases not matched to a gene: 5.